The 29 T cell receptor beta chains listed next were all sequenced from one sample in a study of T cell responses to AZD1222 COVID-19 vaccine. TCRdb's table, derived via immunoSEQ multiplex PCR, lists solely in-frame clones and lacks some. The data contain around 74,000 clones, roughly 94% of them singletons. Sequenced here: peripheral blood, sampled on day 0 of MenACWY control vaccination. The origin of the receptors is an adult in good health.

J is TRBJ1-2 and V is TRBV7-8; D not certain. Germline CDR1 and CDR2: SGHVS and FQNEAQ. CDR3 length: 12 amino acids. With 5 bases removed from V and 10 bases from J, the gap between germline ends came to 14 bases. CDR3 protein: CASSPRAATYTF. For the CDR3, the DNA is TGTGCCAGCAGCCCCCGGGCCGCAACCTACACCTTC.

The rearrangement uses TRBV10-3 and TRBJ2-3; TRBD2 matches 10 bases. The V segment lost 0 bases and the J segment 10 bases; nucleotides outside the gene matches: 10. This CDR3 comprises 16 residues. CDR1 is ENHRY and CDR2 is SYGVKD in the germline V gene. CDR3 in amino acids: CAISESIGLAGVAQYF. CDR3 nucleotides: TGTGCCATCAGTGAGTCGATAGGGCTAGCGGGAGTTGCGCAGTATTTT.

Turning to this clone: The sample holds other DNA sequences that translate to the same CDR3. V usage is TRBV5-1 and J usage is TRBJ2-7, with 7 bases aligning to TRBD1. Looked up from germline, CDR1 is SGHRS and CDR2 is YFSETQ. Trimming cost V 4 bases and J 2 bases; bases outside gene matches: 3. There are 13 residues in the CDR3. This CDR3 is CASSPGTAYEQYF. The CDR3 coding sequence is TGCGCCAGCAGCCCAGGGACAGCCTACGAGCAGTACTTC.

The CDR3 sequence: CASSSGDRPSYEQYF. CDR3 nucleotide sequence: TGTGCCAGCAGCTCAGGGGACAGGCCCTCCTACGAGCAGTACTTC. The rearrangement links TRBV7-9 to TRBJ2-7, with TRBD1 identical over 8 bases. V shed 4 bases, J shed 0 bases, and the junction held 5 bases outside the gene matches. The germline gives CDR1 SEHNR, CDR2 FQNEAQ (reference sequence). CDR3 length: 15 amino acids. Based on the CDR3 plus reference TRBV7-9 and TRBJ2-7, the full variable domain is DTGVSQNPRHKITKRGQNVTFRCDPISEHNRLYWYRQTLGQGPEFLTYFQNEAQLEKSRLLSDRFSAERPKGSFSTLEIQRTEQGDSAMYLCASSSGDRPSYEQYFGPGTRLTVT.

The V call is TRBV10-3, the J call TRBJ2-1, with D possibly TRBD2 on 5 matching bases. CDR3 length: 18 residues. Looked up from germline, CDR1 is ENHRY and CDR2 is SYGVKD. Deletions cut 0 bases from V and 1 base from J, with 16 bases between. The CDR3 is CAISESQGRTGSYNEQFF. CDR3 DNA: TGTGCCATCAGTGAGTCTCAAGGCCGGACTGGATCCTACAATGAGCAGTTCTTC.

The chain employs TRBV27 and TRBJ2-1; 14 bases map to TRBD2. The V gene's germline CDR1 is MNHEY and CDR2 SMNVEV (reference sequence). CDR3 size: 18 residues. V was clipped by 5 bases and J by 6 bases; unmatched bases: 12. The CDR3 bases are TGTGCCAGCAGTGCAACTCCGGGACTAGCGGGAGTTTTCAATGAGCAGTTCTTC. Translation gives CASSATPGLAGVFNEQFF.

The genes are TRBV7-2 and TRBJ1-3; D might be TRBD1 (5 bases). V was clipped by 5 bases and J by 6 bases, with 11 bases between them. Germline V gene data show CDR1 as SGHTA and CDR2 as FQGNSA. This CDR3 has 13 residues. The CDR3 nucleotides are TGTGCCAGCAGCCCGCAGGGCACAAACACCATATATTTT. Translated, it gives CASSPQGTNTIYF.

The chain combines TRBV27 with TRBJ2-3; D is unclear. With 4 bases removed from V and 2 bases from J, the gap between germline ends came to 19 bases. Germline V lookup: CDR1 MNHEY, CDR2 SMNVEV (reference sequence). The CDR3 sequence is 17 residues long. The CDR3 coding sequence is TGTGCCAGCAGTTCCCCGACGGGTGGATCTTTCACAGATACGCAGTATTTT. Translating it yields CASSSPTGGSFTDTQYF.

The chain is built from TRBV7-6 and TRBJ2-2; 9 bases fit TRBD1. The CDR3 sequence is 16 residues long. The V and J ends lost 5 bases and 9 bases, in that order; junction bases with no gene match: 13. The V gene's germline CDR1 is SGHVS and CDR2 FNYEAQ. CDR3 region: CASSQGQGIGVRELFF. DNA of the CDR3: TGTGCCAGCAGCCAAGGACAGGGGATAGGGGTTCGGGAGCTGTTTTTT.

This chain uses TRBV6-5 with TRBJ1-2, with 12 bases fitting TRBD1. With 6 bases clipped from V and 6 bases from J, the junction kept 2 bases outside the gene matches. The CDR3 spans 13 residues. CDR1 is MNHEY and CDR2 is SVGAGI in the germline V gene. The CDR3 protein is CASRGTGGHGYTF. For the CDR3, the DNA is TGTGCCAGCAGGGGGACAGGGGGCCATGGCTACACCTTC.

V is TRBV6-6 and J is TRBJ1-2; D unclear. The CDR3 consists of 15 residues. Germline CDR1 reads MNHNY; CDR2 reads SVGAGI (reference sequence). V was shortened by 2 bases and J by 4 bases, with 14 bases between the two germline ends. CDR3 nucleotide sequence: TGTGCCAGCAGTTACCTAGAGGACGGAATCTATGGCTACACCTTC. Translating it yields CASSYLEDGIYGYTF.

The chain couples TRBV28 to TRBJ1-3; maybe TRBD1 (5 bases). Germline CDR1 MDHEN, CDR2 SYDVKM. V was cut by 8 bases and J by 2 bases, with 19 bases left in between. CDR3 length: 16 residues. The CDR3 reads CASEKEWGRAGNTIYF. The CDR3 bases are TGTGCCAGCGAGAAAGAATGGGGACGGGCTGGAAACACCATATATTTT.

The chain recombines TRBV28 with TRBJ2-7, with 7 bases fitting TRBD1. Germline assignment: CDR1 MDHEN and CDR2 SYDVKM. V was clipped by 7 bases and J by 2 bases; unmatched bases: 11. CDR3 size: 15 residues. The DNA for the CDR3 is TGTGCCAGCATTTCACCCACAGGGGCCGCCTACGAGCAGTACTTC. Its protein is CASISPTGAAYEQYF.

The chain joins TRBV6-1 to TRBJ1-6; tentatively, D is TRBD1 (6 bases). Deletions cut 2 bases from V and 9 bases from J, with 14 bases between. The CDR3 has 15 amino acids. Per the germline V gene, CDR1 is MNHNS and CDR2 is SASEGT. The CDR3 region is CASSEQGRLGSPLHF. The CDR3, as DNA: TGTGCCAGCAGTGAACAGGGGCGGTTGGGTTCACCCCTCCACTTT.

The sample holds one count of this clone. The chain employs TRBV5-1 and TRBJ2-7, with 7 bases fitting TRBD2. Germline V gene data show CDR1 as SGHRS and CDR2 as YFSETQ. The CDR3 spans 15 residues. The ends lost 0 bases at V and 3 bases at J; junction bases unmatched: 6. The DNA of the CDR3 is TGCGCCAGCAGCTTGGTGGCCGCGGGAGACTACGAGCAGTACTTC. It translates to CASSLVAAGDYEQYF.

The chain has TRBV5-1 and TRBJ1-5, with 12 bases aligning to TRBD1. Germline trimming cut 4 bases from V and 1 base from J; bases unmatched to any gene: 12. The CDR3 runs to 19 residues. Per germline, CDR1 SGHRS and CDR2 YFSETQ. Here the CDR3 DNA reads TGCGCCAGCAGCCCGGGACAGGGGGCGGGCGTGGGAAGCAATCAGCCCCAGCATTTT. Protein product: CASSPGQGAGVGSNQPQHF. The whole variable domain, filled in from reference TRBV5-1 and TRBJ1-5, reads KAGVTQTPRYLIKTRGQQVTLSCSPISGHRSVSWYQQTPGQGLQFLFEYFSETQRNKGNFPGRFSGRQFSNSRSEMNVSTLELGDSALYLCASSPGQGAGVGSNQPQHFGDGTRLSIL.

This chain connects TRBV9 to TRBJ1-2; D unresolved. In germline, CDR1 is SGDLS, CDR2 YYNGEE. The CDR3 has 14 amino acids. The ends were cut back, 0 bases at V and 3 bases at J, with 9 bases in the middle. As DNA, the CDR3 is TGTGCCAGCAGCGTAGCCGGGAGCCACTATGGCTACACCTTC. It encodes CASSVAGSHYGYTF. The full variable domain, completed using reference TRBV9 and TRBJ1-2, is DSGVTQTPKHLITATGQRVTLRCSPRSGDLSVYWYQQSLDQGLQFLIQYYNGEERAKGNILERFSAQQFPDLHSELNLSSLELGDSALYFCASSVAGSHYGYTFGSGTRLTVV.

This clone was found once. The CDR3 coding sequence is TGTGCCAGCAGCGTAGCAACAGGGGGCGCCTACAATGAGCAGTTCTTC. The encoded protein is CASSVATGGAYNEQFF. The chain employs TRBV9 and TRBJ2-1; TRBD1 matches 9 bases. Germline values: CDR1 SGDLS, CDR2 YYNGEE. The V gene end was trimmed by 0 bases and the J gene end by 2 bases; junction bases not matched to a gene: 3. The CDR3 spans 16 residues.

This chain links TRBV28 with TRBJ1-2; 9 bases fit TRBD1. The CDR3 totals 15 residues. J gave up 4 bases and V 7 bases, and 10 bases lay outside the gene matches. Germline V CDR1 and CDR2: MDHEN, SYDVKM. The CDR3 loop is CASTKSGTGFYGYTF. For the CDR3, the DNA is TGTGCCAGCACCAAAAGCGGGACAGGGTTCTATGGCTACACCTTC.

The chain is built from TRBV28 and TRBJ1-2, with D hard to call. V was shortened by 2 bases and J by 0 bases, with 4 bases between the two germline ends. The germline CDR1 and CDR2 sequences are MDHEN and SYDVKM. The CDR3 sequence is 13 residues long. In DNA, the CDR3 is TGTGCCAGCAGTTTAGGGACTAACTATGGCTACACCTTC. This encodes CASSLGTNYGYTF.

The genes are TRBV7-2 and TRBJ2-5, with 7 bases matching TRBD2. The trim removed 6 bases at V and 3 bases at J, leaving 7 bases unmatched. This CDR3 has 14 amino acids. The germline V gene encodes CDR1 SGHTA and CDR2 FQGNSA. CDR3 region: CASREAGLKETQYF. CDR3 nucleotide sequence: TGTGCCAGCAGGGAAGCGGGACTCAAAGAGACCCAGTACTTC.

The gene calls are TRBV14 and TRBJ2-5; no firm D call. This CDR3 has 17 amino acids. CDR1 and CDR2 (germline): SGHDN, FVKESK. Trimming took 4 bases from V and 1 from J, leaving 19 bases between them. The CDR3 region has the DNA TGTGCCAGCAGCCCGGAGAGGCTTAGCTTACTCCAAGAGACCCAGTACTTC. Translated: CASSPERLSLLQETQYF.

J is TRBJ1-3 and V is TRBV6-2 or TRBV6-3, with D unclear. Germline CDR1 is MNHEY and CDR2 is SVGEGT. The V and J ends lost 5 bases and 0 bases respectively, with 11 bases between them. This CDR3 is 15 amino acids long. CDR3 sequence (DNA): TGTGCCAGCAGTCCGGACGGATTCTCTGGAAACACCATATATTTT. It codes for CASSPDGFSGNTIYF.

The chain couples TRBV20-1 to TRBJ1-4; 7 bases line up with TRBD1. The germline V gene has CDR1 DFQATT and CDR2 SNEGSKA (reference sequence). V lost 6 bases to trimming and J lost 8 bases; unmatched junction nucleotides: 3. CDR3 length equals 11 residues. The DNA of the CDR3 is TGCAGTGCGAGCAGGGGGGAAAAACTGTTTTTT. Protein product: CSASRGEKLFF.

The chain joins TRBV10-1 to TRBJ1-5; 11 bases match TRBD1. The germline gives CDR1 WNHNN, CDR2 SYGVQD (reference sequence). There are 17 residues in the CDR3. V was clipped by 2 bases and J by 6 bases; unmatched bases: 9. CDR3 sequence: CASSEPPRDRGIQPQHF. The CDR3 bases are TGCGCCAGCAGTGAGCCCCCGAGGGACAGGGGGATTCAGCCCCAGCATTTT.

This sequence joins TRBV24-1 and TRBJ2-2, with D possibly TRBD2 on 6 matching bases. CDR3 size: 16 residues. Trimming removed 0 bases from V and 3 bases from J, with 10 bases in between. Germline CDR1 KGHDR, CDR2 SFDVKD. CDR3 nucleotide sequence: TGTGCCACCAGTGATTTGGGAGGGTCGGACACCGGGGAGCTGTTTTTT. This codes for CATSDLGGSDTGELFF.

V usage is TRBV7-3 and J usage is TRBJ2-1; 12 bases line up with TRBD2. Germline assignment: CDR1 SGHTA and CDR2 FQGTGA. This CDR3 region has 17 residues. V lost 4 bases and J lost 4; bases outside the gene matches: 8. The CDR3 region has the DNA TGTGCCAGCAGCTCCCAAGCACTAGCGGGGGGATACAATGAGCAGTTCTTC. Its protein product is CASSSQALAGGYNEQFF.

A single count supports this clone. The CDR3 sequence is CATSDTRGSNQPQHF. The DNA for the CDR3 is TGTGCCACCAGTGATACCAGGGGCAGCAATCAGCCCCAGCATTTT. This chain uses TRBV24-1 with TRBJ1-5, with a weak D call TRBD1 (6 bases). CDR3 length equals 15 residues. The germline V gene has CDR1 KGHDR and CDR2 SFDVKD. Between the trimmed V and J ends, which lost 3 bases and 1 base, there was a span of 9 bases.

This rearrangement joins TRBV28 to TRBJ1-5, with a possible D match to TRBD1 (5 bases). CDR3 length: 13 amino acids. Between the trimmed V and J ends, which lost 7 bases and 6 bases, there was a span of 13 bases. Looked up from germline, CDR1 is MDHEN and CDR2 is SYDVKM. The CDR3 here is CASTRPGVQPQHF. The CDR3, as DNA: TGTGCCAGCACCCGGCCGGGGGTTCAGCCCCAGCATTTT.